Listed here is a single T cell receptor beta chain. The antigen this receptor binds is unknown. HCMV-specific IgG was detected in serum with a commercial ELISA kit to determine HCMV serostatus. Ficoll density gradient centrifugation was used to isolate peripheral blood mononuclear cells from blood. The CDR3 starts with the cysteine, ends with the phenylalanine, and has 13 residues. This entry has no DNA. Per the germline V gene (reference sequence), LGHDT is the CDR1 and YNNKEL is the CDR2. This sample was taken from a study of T cells expressing NK-cell markers (dated by TCRdb to 2018 to 2021). For the wider study: TCR beta-chain repertoires were profiled in sorted CD3+CD56+NKG2C+, CD3+CD56+NKG2C- and CD3+CD56-NKG2C+ T-cell subsets from about 8 donors. Libraries were sequenced as 2 x 150 bp reads on Illumina HiSeq 2000/2500, MiSeq or NextSeq. Randomly selected healthy volunteers, three men and five women, were used as the eight sequenced donors. Among the eight sequenced donors, only one was HCMV-seronegative, while the other seven were HCMV-seropositive. Points the paper makes about the study in general: It remained unclear whether the expanded NKG2C-expressing T cell clones were specific for HCMV antigens. Those dominant clonotypes were again the most abundant among CD3+CD56-NKG2C+ cells in several donors, at roughly 25-60.1%. In six donors, the dominant CD3+CD56+NKG2C+ clonotypes ranked among the top 10 CD8+ clonotypes, making up roughly 1.0-8% of CD8+ T cells.

Sequencing took place on an Illumina HiSeq 2000. TCR beta cDNA libraries were prepared using 5'RACE template switching, which introduced a universal primer site and unique molecular identifiers. Priming for cDNA synthesis came from the TCR beta constant segment, and two successive PCR amplification steps followed. The authors' analysis ran thus. MIGEC was used to demultiplex reads and group the reads by UMI, and MiTCR was used to assemble and quantify clonotypes. To exclude erroneous sequences, any TCR cDNA sequence not supported by at least two reads was discarded. Downstream repertoire analysis used the tcR package, and clonotypes were matched across fractions by CDR3 nucleotide sequence plus V segment. VDJmatch was used to annotate antigen specificity against VDJdb, with one amino acid substitution allowed in CDR3. TCRdb reprocessed the reads and lists each CDR3 protein sequence as a single entry, with no DNA. These V and J calls originate from TCRdb's pipeline instead of the authors' own analysis. The sample table records about 460,000 distinct CDR3 sequences. Approximately 1.4% of the sample is in the top ten clones.

The TCR was taken from a woman in her fifties or sixties in good health. Donor details come from another sample of the same person, matched by shared clones. The sequence links TRBV3-1 to TRBJ1-1. The sample taken for sequencing was blood T cells: a sorted CD56 or NKG2C T cell subset, CD4+ or CD8+ T cells, or bulk PBMC T cells (not recorded which). The CDR3 is CASSQDNLGRAFF.